The text below deals with one T cell receptor (beta chain). CDR1 and CDR2 (germline): SEHNR, FQNEAQ (reference sequence). The V segment lost 5 bases and the J segment 6 bases; nucleotides outside the gene matches: 10. The CDR3 spans 15 residues. The data were produced by immunoSEQ multiplex PCR, yet TCRdb's version contains in-frame clones alone and is incomplete. The data contain roughly 99,000 clones, 70% to 90% of them seen just once; the ten biggest clones take up 0.5% to 0.6%. The data were obtained in a study of a mutant IDH1 vaccine in newly diagnosed glioma. Time point noted: baseline, week 1 (first vaccination visit). Treatment in this sample: pre-vaccination baseline after standard-of-care therapy.

The gene calls are TRBV7-9 and TRBJ1-5, with 7 nucleotides matching TRBD1. The sample consisted of PBMCs, taken from a glioma patient treated with radiotherapy, temozolomide or both. This clonotype was obtained from a woman aged 45-60 years with glioma. The CDR3 DNA sequence: TGTGCCAGCAGCATGAAAGGGGGCGAGGGTCAGCCCCAGCATTTT. Translated: CASSMKGGEGQPQHF.